Described below is a single TCR beta chain sequence and its context. Its antigen remains unidentified. The read halts 3 residues ahead of the CDR3 end, with the missing end drawn from the germline J gene. V was cut by 3 bases and J by 7 bases, with 9 bases left in between. The CDR3 is 12 amino acids. Germline lookup yields CDR1 LNHDA and CDR2 SQIVND (reference sequence). The data are from a study of T cells in women clearing cervical HPV infection. Study overall: Case blood drawn at lesion detection; control blood after infection cleared. Overall study results and limits: Unknown T-cell numbers per sample may underlie the richness differences. TRBV6-7 abundance was lower in cases than controls (around 0.1% versus 0.15%).

The method was immunoSEQ multiplex PCR; TCRdb's version includes in-frame clones alone and lacks a portion of them. Recorded for this sample: under 50,000 clones. Material for sequencing was blood buffy coat. The chain has TRBV19 and TRBJ1-1; D uncertain. This sequence was found in a woman between 18 and 70 years old with a cervical HPV16 infection that either progressed to CIN3+ or cleared (not recorded which). The covered CDR3 bases are TGTGCCAGTAGTATCTATTCTAATGAA. Amino acid sequence: CASSIYSNE. In full, the CDR3 reads CASSIYSNEAFF.